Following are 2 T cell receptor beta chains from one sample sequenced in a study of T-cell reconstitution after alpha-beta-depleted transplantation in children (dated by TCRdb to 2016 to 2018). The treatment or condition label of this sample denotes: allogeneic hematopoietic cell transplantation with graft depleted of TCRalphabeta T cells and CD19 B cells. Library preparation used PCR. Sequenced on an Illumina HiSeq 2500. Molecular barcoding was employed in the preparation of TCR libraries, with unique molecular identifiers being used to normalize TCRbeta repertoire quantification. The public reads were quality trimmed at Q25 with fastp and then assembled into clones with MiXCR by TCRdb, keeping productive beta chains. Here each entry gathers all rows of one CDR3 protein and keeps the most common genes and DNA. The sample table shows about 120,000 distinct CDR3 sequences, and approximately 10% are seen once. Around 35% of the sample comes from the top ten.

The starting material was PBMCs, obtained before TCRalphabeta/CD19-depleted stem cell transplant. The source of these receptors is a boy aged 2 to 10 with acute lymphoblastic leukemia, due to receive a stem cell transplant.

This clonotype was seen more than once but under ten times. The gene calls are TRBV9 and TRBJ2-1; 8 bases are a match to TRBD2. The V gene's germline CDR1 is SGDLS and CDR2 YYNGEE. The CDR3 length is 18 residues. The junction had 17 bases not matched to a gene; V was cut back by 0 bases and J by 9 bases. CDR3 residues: CASSVDLGSSGRTLEQFF. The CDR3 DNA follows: TGTGCCAGCAGCGTAGACTTGGGATCCAGCGGGAGAACCCTTGAGCAGTTCTTC.

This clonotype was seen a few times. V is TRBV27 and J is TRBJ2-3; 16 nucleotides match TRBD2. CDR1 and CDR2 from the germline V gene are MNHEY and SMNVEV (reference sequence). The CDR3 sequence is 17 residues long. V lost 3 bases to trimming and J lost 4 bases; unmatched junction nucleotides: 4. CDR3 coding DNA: TGTGCCAGCAGTTTGGACGGGACTAGCGGGAGGGCAGATACGCAGTATTTT. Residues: CASSLDGTSGRADTQYF.